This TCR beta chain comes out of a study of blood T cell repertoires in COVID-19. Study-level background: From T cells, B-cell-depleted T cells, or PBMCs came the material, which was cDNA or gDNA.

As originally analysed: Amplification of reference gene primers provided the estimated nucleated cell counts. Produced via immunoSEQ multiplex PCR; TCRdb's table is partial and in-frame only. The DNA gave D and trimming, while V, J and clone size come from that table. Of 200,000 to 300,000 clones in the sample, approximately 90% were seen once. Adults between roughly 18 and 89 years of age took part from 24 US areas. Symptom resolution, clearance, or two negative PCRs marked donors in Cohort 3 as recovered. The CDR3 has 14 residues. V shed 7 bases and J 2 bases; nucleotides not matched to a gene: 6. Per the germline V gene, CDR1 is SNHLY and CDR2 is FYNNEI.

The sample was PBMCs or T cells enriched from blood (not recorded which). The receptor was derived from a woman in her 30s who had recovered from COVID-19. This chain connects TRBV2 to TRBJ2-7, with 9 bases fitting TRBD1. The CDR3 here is CASIERTGAYEQYF. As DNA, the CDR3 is TGTGCCAGCATAGAAAGGACAGGGGCCTACGAGCAGTACTTC.